One T cell receptor (beta chain) is described in this entry. This CDR3 has 16 residues. V lost 4 bases and J 1 base, leaving 13 bases between the germline ends. Germline V gene data show CDR1 as SGHDN and CDR2 as FVKESK. The data were obtained in a study of cytomegalovirus exposure and HLA in healthy donors. Study overall: Across under 450 genotyped donors, about 80% landed in the Caucasian-associated ancestry cluster.

Amplification used 60 Vbeta primers and 13 Jbeta primers. The assay was immunoSEQ multiplex PCR, and TCRdb's table has in-frame clones only and misses some. In the table there are over 70,000 clones, less than 80% of which are singletons. The chain joins TRBV14 to TRBJ2-2, with D possibly being TRBD2 (6 bases). The TCR sequence derives from a man aged 25 to 45 in good health and CMV-seropositive. The specimen was PBMCs. In DNA, the CDR3 is TGTGCCAGCAGCCTTCTGAGCGGGCTGAACACCGGGGAGCTGTTTTTT. It is translated as CASSLLSGLNTGELFF. The full variable domain, its missing parts supplied by reference TRBV14 and TRBJ2-2, is EAGVTQFPSHSVIEKGQTVTLRCDPISGHDNLYWYRRVMGKEIKFLLHFVKESKQDESGMPNNRFLAERTGGTYSTLKVQPAELEDSGVYFCASSLLSGLNTGELFFGEGSRLTVL.